This T cell receptor beta chain was found in a study of blood T cell repertoires in COVID-19. Study details: The study drew acute and convalescent COVID-19 samples from the United States, Italy and Spain. PBMCs, B-cell-depleted T cells, or T cells were the source of the cDNA or gDNA that made up the material.

This clone was observed a handful of times. Germline assignment: CDR1 MGHDK and CDR2 SYGVNS. CDR3 size: 13 residues. The V end was cut by 5 bases, the J end by 5 bases, with 12 bases between. Per the original data handling: Reference gene primer amplification in the assay estimated nucleated cell counts. Sequencing was performed with immunoSEQ multiplex PCR; in TCRdb, only in-frame clones are kept and a portion is missing. Clonal size and the V and J genes are those of that table, whereas D and trimming came from the DNA. The sample lists 150,000 or so clones; approximately 88% were seen once. The sample was peripheral blood. The chain uses TRBV25-1 and TRBJ1-1; weak D call: TRBD1 (6 bases). This TCR derives from a human donor in a cohort sampled during active COVID-19. For the CDR3, the DNA is TGTGCCAGCAGTCCAGGGGCTGGGACTGAAGCTTTCTTT. Protein: CASSPGAGTEAFF. The whole variable domain, remainder taken from reference TRBV25-1 and TRBJ1-1, is EADIYQTPRYLVIGTGKKITLECSQTMGHDKMYWYQQDPGMELHLIHYSYGVNSTEKGDLSSESTVSRIRTEHFPLTLESARPSHTSQYLCASSPGAGTEAFFGQGTRLTVV.